This TCR beta chain is from a study of T cells in Graves' hyperthyroidism and ophthalmopathy. Study-level background: Peripheral blood draws took place at initial diagnosis, ahead of any treatment.

The J segment lost 6 bases and the V segment lost 0 bases, leaving 5 bases of the junction unmatched. CDR3 length equals 16 residues. Per the germline V gene, CDR1 is LGHDT and CDR2 is YNNKEL (reference sequence). This clonotype has at least ten counts. Its antigen is unidentified. Points from the study as a whole: Classification by a 13 V-J model distinguished ophthalmopathy from stable hyperthyroidism. Blood also carried most thyroid clonotypes expanded above 0.001.

TCR beta CDR3 region amplification was performed from RNA transcripts. The study used the HTBI primer set for a first-round RT-PCR of the TCR CDR3. Each CDR3 protein gets one entry after TCRdb re-called the multiplex PCR reads with MiXCR. Here the sample spans roughly 570,000 distinct CDR3 sequences, approximately 14% being singletons. Stable Graves' hyperthyroidism denoted no ophthalmopathy progression over 18 months. Sequences were obtained from blood. The sequence derives from a woman aged 25 to 39 with Graves' hyperthyroidism. The chain couples TRBV3-1 to TRBJ2-2; 9 bases map to TRBD2. The CDR3 DNA follows: TGTGCCAGCAGCCAAGATAGCGGGAGAGAGGCCGGGGAGCTGTTTTTT. Residues: CASSQDSGREAGELFF.